These T cell receptor beta chains were read from a single sample in a study of cytomegalovirus exposure and HLA in healthy donors. Assay: immunoSEQ multiplex PCR; the TCRdb copy retains only in-frame clones and omits some. This repertoire shows roughly 200,000 clones, 55% to 75% found once; its top ten account for approximately 2.5%. The specimen sequenced was PBMCs. The receptors were sampled from a man aged 40-50 years in good health and CMV-seropositive. The CDR3 runs from the conserved cysteine through the conserved F or W. Not every row has a clone size; where given, it reads once, few, many or a size class.

TRBV10-3,TRBJ2-5,-,CAISDRLWETQYF
TRBV7-2,-,few,CASTPTGGTYEQYF
TRBV5-6,TRBJ2-7,few,CASKTSGGIYEQYF
TRBV6-1,TRBJ2-7,-,CASSEATVSSYEQYF
TRBV25-1,TRBJ2-1,-,CASSRLYYNEQFF
TRBV7-9,TRBJ2-2,-,CASSLFGDAGELFF
TRBV28,TRBJ2-1,-,CASSLIGGGAVNEQFF
TRBV28,TRBJ2-7,-,CASSSPGQGTGEYF
TRBV12-5,TRBJ2-7,-,CASGPPGGYEQYF
TRBV9,TRBJ2-2,-,CASSSPKDRGGGFGELFF
TRBV10-3,TRBJ1-1,-,CAISEGGSGTEAFF
TRBV7-8,TRBJ1-2,-,CASSMGQVAGSYTF
TRBV6-1,TRBJ2-2,-,CASSGDRGGTGELFF
TRBV28,TRBJ2-2,few,CASSFGLAGGELFF
TRBV7-9,TRBJ1-5,-,CASSAPGQNQPQHF
TRBV25-1,TRBJ2-2,-,CASSASTGWAGELFF
TRBV29-1,TRBJ2-1,-,CSVEGRTPREQFF
TRBV11-3,TRBJ2-5,-,CASSPDRGGQTQYF
TRBV4-2,TRBJ2-7,-,CASSQEGQGLAYEQYF
TRBV5-1,TRBJ1-1,-,CASSFGGIDTEAFF
TRBV5-1,TRBJ2-5,few,CASSLTGGEETQYF
TRBV5-1,TRBJ2-3,few,CASSSDRDTQYF
TRBV7-8,TRBJ1-1,-,CASSLWGQGSPEAFF
TRBV6-5,TRBJ1-1,-,CASSYARQNTEAFF
TRBV19,TRBJ1-4,-,CASRQGSYEKLSF
TRBV4-3,TRBJ2-3,few,CASSLGGSGDTQYF
TRBV6-5,TRBJ1-2,-,CASSDQGVGYTF
TRBV9,TRBJ2-1,-,CASSVGPGAYNEQFF
TRBV5-1,TRBJ2-3,-,CASKGGLAGIFASDTQYF
TRBV11-2,TRBJ2-7,few,CASRGRGSISYEQYF
TRBV7-2,TRBJ1-6,-,CASSLGQHSPLHF
TRBV4-1,TRBJ1-2,few,CASSQGLGNRDYGYTF